Presented here are 28 T cell receptor beta chains from one specimen sequenced in a study of blood T cell repertoires in COVID-19. The protocol was immunoSEQ multiplex PCR, while the TCRdb copy is restricted to in-frame clones and leaves out a portion. Of roughly 90,000 clones in the sample, about 85% were seen once. Source material: peripheral blood. The receptors derive from a man older than 75 with acute or convalescent COVID-19.

V gene TRBV24-1 combines with J gene TRBJ2-7, with TRBD2 matching 11 bases. This CDR3 is 15 amino acids long. Trimming at V came to 4 bases and at J to 5 bases, leaving 6 bases not matched to a gene. The germline gives CDR1 KGHDR, CDR2 SFDVKD. CDR3 nucleotides: TGTGCCACCAGTGACATAACTAGCGGGAGAGACGAGCAGTACTTC. Its translation: CATSDITSGRDEQYF.

The V call is TRBV1, the J call TRBJ2-6; TRBD1 is the table's D call and was not checked against the DNA. TRBV1 is a pseudogene segment. The CDR3 sequence is 17 residues long. Written as DNA, the CDR3 is TGCACCAGCAGCCAAGCCAGGGGGAACTCTGGGGCCAACGTCCTGACTTTC. Translation gives CTSSQARGNSGANVLTF.

The chain has TRBV28 and TRBJ1-5, with D possibly being TRBD1 (5 bases). The CDR3 runs to 14 residues. Germline assignment: CDR1 MDHEN and CDR2 SYDVKM. The ends were cut back, 3 bases at V and 2 bases at J, with 8 bases in the middle. The CDR3 DNA is TGTGCCAGCAGTTTTCCGGGGGGCAATCAGCCCCAGCATTTT. Its protein product is CASSFPGGNQPQHF.

The genes are TRBV4-2 and TRBJ2-5, with D perhaps TRBD2 (5 bases). CDR1 is LGHNA, CDR2 YNFKEQ, per germline. This CDR3 has 14 residues. V dropped 1 base and J dropped 5 bases, with 11 bases sitting between them. CDR3 coding DNA: TGTGCCAGCAGCCAAGGGGGAGATAGTGAGACCCAGTACTTC. It specifies CASSQGGDSETQYF.

The chain recombines TRBV19 with TRBJ1-3; 8 nucleotides agree with TRBD1. V dropped 4 bases and J dropped 1; count of bases not matched to a gene: 6. Germline CDR1 reads LNHDA; CDR2 reads SQIVND (reference sequence). This CDR3 has 16 residues. In DNA, the CDR3 is TGTGCCAGTAGTAACGGACAGGGTTCTTCTGGAAACACCATATATTTT. Translation: CASSNGQGSSGNTIYF.

About this clone: The junction does not match germline at one end; this may be a read error. J is TRBJ2-5 and V is TRBV7-7; no definite D call. The CDR3 is made up of 15 amino acids. In germline, CDR1 is SSHAT, CDR2 FNYEAQ (reference sequence). The CDR3 reads CASSPTPRFQETQYF. The CDR3 DNA follows: TGTGCTAGCAGTCCAACCCCCAGATTCCAAGAGACCCAGTACTTC. Complete variable domain (other parts from reference TRBV7-7 and TRBJ2-5): GAGVSQSPRYKVTKRGQDVTLRCDPISSHATLYWYQQALGQGPEFLTYFNYEAQPDKSGLPSDRFSAERPEGSISTLTIQRTEQRDSAMYRCASSPTPRFQETQYFGPGTRLLVL.

V usage is TRBV6-5 and J usage is TRBJ2-5; 8 bases agree with TRBD1. This CDR3 is 14 amino acids long. V gave up 6 bases and J gave up 4 bases; unmatched junction bases: 7. Germline CDR1 is MNHEY and CDR2 is SVGAGI. The CDR3 sequence is CASSRTGFTETQYF. For the CDR3, the DNA is TGTGCCAGCAGCCGGACAGGGTTTACAGAGACCCAGTACTTC.

The chain uses TRBV19 and TRBJ1-5; D ambiguous. The CDR3 is 13 residues long. Trimming took off 7 bases at V and 0 bases at J, with 7 bases between the two ends. Germline CDR1 and CDR2: LNHDA and SQIVND (reference sequence). The CDR3 here is CASNRDSNQPQHF. The CDR3 region has the DNA TGTGCCAGTAACAGAGATAGCAATCAGCCCCAGCATTTT.

V gene TRBV3-1 (or the pseudogene TRBV3-2) combines with J gene TRBJ1-6; 8 bases align to TRBD1. The CDR3 consists of 15 residues. CDR1 is LGHDT, CDR2 YNNKEL, per germline (reference sequence). V lost 2 bases to trimming and J lost 7 bases; unmatched junction nucleotides: 4. Here the CDR3 reads CASSQSGQGNSPLHF. The CDR3 coding sequence is TGTGCCAGCAGCCAAAGCGGACAGGGAAATTCACCCCTCCACTTT.

The chain is built from TRBV27 and TRBJ1-1; D is perhaps TRBD1 (5 bases). The germline V gene encodes CDR1 MNHEY and CDR2 SMNVEV (reference sequence). This CDR3 has 14 residues. V lost 8 bases and J lost 1, with 14 bases in between. The CDR3 nucleotides read TGTGCCAGCCGTTCAGGGTTCCCGAACACTGAAGCTTTCTTT. Amino acid sequence: CASRSGFPNTEAFF.

The J gene is TRBJ2-7, the V gene TRBV3-1 (or the pseudogene TRBV3-2); 10 bases agree with TRBD2. This CDR3 region has 18 residues. The germline V gene has CDR1 LGHDT and CDR2 YNNKEL (reference sequence). V lost 0 bases and J lost 4; bases outside the gene matches: 12. CDR3 sequence: CASSQDLAGGRPIYEQYF. As DNA, the CDR3 is TGTGCCAGCAGCCAAGATTTAGCGGGAGGAAGGCCTATTTACGAGCAGTACTTC.

V is TRBV28 and J is TRBJ2-1, with D unclear. The V end lost 5 bases, the J end lost 3 bases, and 5 bases lay between the germline ends. Germline V gives CDR1 MDHEN, CDR2 SYDVKM. The CDR3 has 12 amino acids. This CDR3 reads CASSPLYNEQFF. The CDR3 bases are TGTGCCAGCAGTCCACTCTACAATGAGCAGTTCTTC.

The rearrangement uses TRBV11-2 and TRBJ2-7, with 7 bases that match TRBD1. CDR1 is SGHAT and CDR2 is FQNNGV in the germline V gene. CDR3 size: 16 residues. J was trimmed by 1 base and V by 4 bases; bases with no gene match: 10. CDR3 DNA: TGTGCCAGCAGCTCGCCGGGCAGGGGGACATCCTACGAGCAGTACTTC. Its protein is CASSSPGRGTSYEQYF.

V usage is TRBV25-1 and J usage is TRBJ2-5, with D tentatively TRBD1 (6 bases). From germline, CDR1 is MGHDK and CDR2 SYGVNS. The CDR3 runs 16 residues. V lost 7 bases and J lost 6, with 24 bases in between. CDR3 residues: CASTPRTEASQKTQYF. In DNA, the CDR3 is TGTGCCAGCACCCCTAGGACAGAGGCCTCTCAAAAGACCCAGTACTTC.

The genes are TRBV5-1 and TRBJ1-5, with D hard to call. Germline V lookup: CDR1 SGHRS, CDR2 YFSETQ. The CDR3 covers 15 residues. The V end was cut by 0 bases, the J end by 0 bases, with 7 bases between. CDR3 in DNA: TGCGCCAGCAGCTTGGATGCAGATAGCAATCAGCCCCAGCATTTT. Encoded protein: CASSLDADSNQPQHF.

The chain uses TRBV6-5 and TRBJ1-5; TRBD1 matches 7 bases. CDR1 MNHEY and CDR2 SVGAGI come from the germline V gene. J gave up 1 base and V 6 bases, and 6 bases lay outside the gene matches. This CDR3 has 15 residues. CDR3 coding DNA: TGTGCCAGCAGGGAGACAGGGCCGAGCAATCAGCCCCAGCATTTT. This sequence encodes CASRETGPSNQPQHF.

The chain uses TRBV6-6 and TRBJ2-6, with D possibly matching TRBD2 (6 bases). The CDR3 sequence is 15 residues long. The V end was cut by 3 bases, the J end by 3 bases, with 9 bases between. The V gene's germline CDR1 is MNHNY and CDR2 SVGAGI (reference sequence). The CDR3: CASSYGGYGANVLTF. The CDR3 DNA sequence: TGTGCCAGCAGTTATGGGGGGTATGGGGCCAACGTCCTGACTTTC.

The chain links TRBV5-6 to TRBJ1-1, with a tentative D call TRBD1 (6 bases). The CDR3 sequence is 16 residues long. V was cut by 4 bases and J by 4 bases, with 20 bases left in between. CDR1 is SGHDT, CDR2 YYEEEE, per germline. In nucleotides, the CDR3 is TGTGCCAGCAGCATCCAGGGGAGTGGGTGGGGCACTGAAGCTTTCTTT. This encodes CASSIQGSGWGTEAFF. The full variable domain, rest sourced from reference TRBV5-6 and TRBJ1-1, is DAGVTQSPTHLIKTRGQQVTLRCSPKSGHDTVSWYQQALGQGPQFIFQYYEEEERQRGNFPDRFSGHQFPNYSSELNVNALLLGDSALYLCASSIQGSGWGTEAFFGQGTRLTVV.

V and J are TRBV6-5 and TRBJ2-5; D is undetermined. The CDR3 totals 14 residues. CDR1 MNHEY and CDR2 SVGAGI come from the germline V gene. Trimming removed 6 bases at V and 3 bases at J, with 14 bases between. CDR3 in amino acids: CASRRVGEEETQYF. The CDR3 DNA reads TGTGCCAGCAGACGAGTTGGAGAAGAAGAGACCCAGTACTTC.

This chain uses TRBV19 with TRBJ1-6; 8 bases line up with TRBD1. CDR1 and CDR2 from the germline V gene are LNHDA and SQIVND (reference sequence). Unmatched junction bases numbered 20, after V lost 5 bases and J lost 11 bases. The CDR3 covers 18 residues. In DNA form, the CDR3 reads TGTGCCAGTAGTGCACCTCTCGGAAACCGGGACAGGTCCCCACCCCTCCACTTT. Protein: CASSAPLGNRDRSPPLHF.

A note on this clone: A read error may account for a junction end that differs from germline. CDR3 nucleotides: TGTGCCAGTAGTTTAGAGGACATCCGACAGCCCCAGCATTTT. Residues: CASSLEDIRQPQHF. The chain employs TRBV19 and TRBJ1-5; D may be TRBD1 (5 bases). This CDR3 spans 14 amino acids. Germline V gene data show CDR1 as LNHDA and CDR2 as SQIVND (reference sequence).

The chain has TRBV14 and TRBJ2-1, with D unresolved. The CDR3 runs 15 residues. The germline CDR1 and CDR2 sequences are SGHDN and FVKESK. Trimming shortened V by 2 bases and J by 3 bases, and 11 bases separated the two germline ends. This chain's CDR3 is CASSQLMLGYNEQFF. The CDR3 nucleotides read TGTGCCAGCAGCCAATTGATGCTAGGCTACAATGAGCAGTTCTTC.

The chain has TRBV7-2 and TRBJ2-1, with D tentatively TRBD2 (6 bases). Per the germline V gene, CDR1 is SGHTA and CDR2 is FQGNSA. Trimming stripped 3 bases from V and 9 bases from J, with 21 bases between. This CDR3 spans 16 amino acids. DNA for the CDR3: TGTGCCAGCAGCTTCGAGGTTAATAGTTTGGGAGGTGAGCAGTTCTTC. Its protein is CASSFEVNSLGGEQFF.

The rearrangement uses TRBV2 and TRBJ2-1, with 7 positions matching TRBD1. Looked up from germline, CDR1 is SNHLY and CDR2 is FYNNEI. This CDR3 is 16 amino acids long. The trim removed 3 bases at V and 7 bases at J, leaving 12 bases unmatched. This CDR3 reads CASSESYLVRGNEQFF. The CDR3 nucleotides are TGTGCCAGCAGTGAGTCGTACCTAGTCAGGGGGAATGAGCAGTTCTTC.

V gene TRBV6-4 combines with J gene TRBJ2-7; D is undetermined. V was pared by 6 bases and J by 5 bases, with 11 bases between. This CDR3 spans 12 amino acids. CDR1 is MRHNA, CDR2 SNTAGT, per germline. CDR3 residues: CASRLLVDEQYF. The CDR3 DNA follows: TGTGCCAGCAGATTGTTAGTCGACGAGCAGTACTTC.

The V and J genes are TRBV5-1 and TRBJ2-1, with TRBD2 as a possible D gene (5 bases). This CDR3 is built from 17 residues. V lost 5 bases and J 4 bases, leaving 22 bases between the germline ends. Per germline, CDR1 SGHRS and CDR2 YFSETQ. CDR3 protein: CASSRSRESERYNEQFF. In nucleotides, the CDR3 is TGCGCCAGCAGTCGGAGCCGGGAATCCGAACGGTACAATGAGCAGTTCTTC.

The chain has TRBV19 and TRBJ2-7; 7 bases align to TRBD1. CDR1 is LNHDA and CDR2 is SQIVND in the germline V gene (reference sequence). The CDR3 runs 13 residues. V lost 11 bases to trimming and J lost 2 bases; unmatched junction nucleotides: 9. CDR3 DNA: TGTGCCGGACGACCGGGACAGACCTACGAGCAGTACTTC. Amino acids: CAGRPGQTYEQYF. The whole variable domain, remainder taken from reference TRBV19 and TRBJ2-7, is DGGITQSPKYLFRKEGQNVTLSCEQNLNHDAMYWYRQDPGQGLRLIYYSQIVNDFQKGDIAEGYSVSREKKESFPLTVTSAQKNPTAFYLCAGRPGQTYEQYFGPGTRLTVT.

The chain is built from TRBV27 and TRBJ2-7; D is ambiguous. V was clipped by 6 bases and J by 2 bases, with 14 bases between them. This CDR3 spans 14 amino acids. In germline, CDR1 is MNHEY, CDR2 SMNVEV (reference sequence). CDR3 loop: CASSSARLPYEQYF. For the CDR3, the DNA is TGTGCCAGCAGCTCGGCGCGGCTGCCCTACGAGCAGTACTTC.